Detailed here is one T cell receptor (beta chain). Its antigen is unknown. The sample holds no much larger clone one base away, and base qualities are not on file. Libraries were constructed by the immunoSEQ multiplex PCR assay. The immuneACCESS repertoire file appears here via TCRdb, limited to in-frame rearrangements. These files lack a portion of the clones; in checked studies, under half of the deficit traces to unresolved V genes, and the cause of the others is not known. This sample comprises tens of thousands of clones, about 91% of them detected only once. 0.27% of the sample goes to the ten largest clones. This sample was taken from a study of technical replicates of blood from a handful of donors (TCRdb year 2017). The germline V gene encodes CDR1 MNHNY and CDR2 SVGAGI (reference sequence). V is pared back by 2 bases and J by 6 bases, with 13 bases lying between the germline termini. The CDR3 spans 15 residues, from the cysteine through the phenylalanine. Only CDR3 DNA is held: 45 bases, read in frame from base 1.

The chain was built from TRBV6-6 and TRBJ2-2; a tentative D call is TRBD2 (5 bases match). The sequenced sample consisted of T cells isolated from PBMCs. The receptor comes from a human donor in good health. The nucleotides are TGTGCCAGCAGTTACGGAGGAATAGGCTCCGGGGAGCTGTTTTTT. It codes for CASSYGGIGSGELFF.